This T cell receptor beta chain derives from a study of T-cell reconstitution after alpha-beta-depleted transplantation in children. A library of TCRbeta sequences, prepared with unique molecular identifiers, was generated. TCRdb reprocessed the PCR reads with MiXCR, giving one entry per CDR3 protein. The profile covers more than 150,000 distinct CDR3 sequences, with about 14% appearing a single time and about 13% taken by the ten largest. At least ten counts were recorded for this clonotype. With 6 bases removed from V and 4 bases from J, the gap between germline ends came to 12 bases. This CDR3 spans 13 amino acids.

The receptor was derived from a human donor who donated a stem cell graft to a child with acute lymphoblastic leukemia. Material: PBMCs from the stem cell graft donor, obtained from the stem cell graft. V and J are TRBV12-3 or TRBV12-4 and TRBJ1-1; TRBD1 is a possible D gene (5 bases). CDR3 sequence: CASSKIGGTEAFF. For the CDR3, the DNA is TGTGCCAGCAGCAAGATCGGGGGCACTGAAGCTTTCTTT.